These T cell receptor beta chains were read from a single sample in a study of T cell repertoires in cytomegalovirus infection. TCRdb reprocessed the reads with MiXCR, giving one entry per CDR3 protein. The table records approximately 730,000 distinct CDR3 sequences, about 33% of them present only once. No antigen is known for these receptors. The material was cultured PBMCs, obtained from culture after CMV antigen stimulation. The receptors derive from a human donor in good health (CMV status not recorded). Some clones in this sample may be carry-over from other donors' samples. CDR3s include the opening cysteine and the closing phenylalanine or tryptophan. The D gene is left open where the match is weak. A row's size may be missing; if present it is once, few, many or a size class.

-	TRBV24-1	once	TRBJ1-2	13	CATNGTTDYGYTF	TGTGCCACCAATGGTACCACAGATTATGGCTACACCTTC
-	TRBV6-1	few	TRBJ2-4	14	CASSEGRIKNIQYF	TGTGCCAGCAGCGAGGGGCGTATCAAAAACATTCAGTACTTC
-	TRBV20-1	few	TRBJ1-2	11	CSARPAGDYTF	TGCAGTGCTAGACCTGCCGGAGACTACACCTTC
-	TRBV7-9	few	TRBJ1-2	13	CASSSPGLYGYTF	TGTGCCAGCAGTTCTCCGGGTCTCTATGGCTACACCTTC
TRBD1	TRBV6-1	few	TRBJ1-2	14	CASSPGTGYYGYTF	TGTGCCAGCAGTCCCGGGACAGGGTACTATGGCTACACCTTC
TRBD1	TRBV15	-	TRBJ2-7	14	CATSLRDRGREQYF	TGTGCCACCAGCTTACGGGACAGGGGTCGCGAGCAGTACTTC
-	TRBV4-2	few	TRBJ1-5	15	CASSQGFREDQPQHF	TGTGCCAGCAGCCAAGGATTCAGGGAAGACCAGCCCCAGCATTTT
TRBD2	TRBV11-3	-	TRBJ2-1	19	CASSLGTYSGRYTYNEQFF	TGTGCCAGCAGCTTAGGGACTTATAGCGGGAGATACACCTACAATGAGCAGTTCTTC
-	TRBV4-3	-	TRBJ2-7	13	CASSPSLDVEQYF	TGCGCCAGCAGCCCGTCCCTCGACGTCGAGCAGTACTTC
-	TRBV7-9	many	TRBJ2-2	14	CASSFGLNTGELFF	TGTGCCAGCAGCTTCGGACTCAACACCGGGGAGCTGTTTTTT
-	TRBV7-9	-	TRBJ1-3	14	CASSLGIGGNTIYF	TGTGCCAGCAGCTTAGGCATAGGAGGAAACACCATATATTTT
TRBD2	TRBV6-2/TRBV6-3	-	TRBJ2-5	13	CATSSGLQETQYF	TGTGCCACGTCTAGCGGATTACAAGAGACCCAGTACTTC
-	TRBV7-2	many	TRBJ2-5	16	CASSPRAGALQETQYF	TGTGCCAGCAGCCCCAGGGCGGGGGCCCTCCAAGAGACCCAGTACTTC
TRBD1	TRBV5-1	-	TRBJ2-7	15	CASSFVGQGPYEQYF	TGCGCCAGCAGCTTTGTGGGACAGGGCCCCTACGAGCAGTACTTC
-	TRBV7-8	-	TRBJ1-5	17	CASSLGGYPRGNQPQHF	TGTGCCAGCAGCTTAGGGGGTTACCCCCGGGGCAATCAGCCCCAGCATTTT
TRBD2	TRBV5-4	-	TRBJ2-3	18	CASSPGRATSGRVDTQYF	TGTGCCAGCAGCCCGGGGCGGGCCACTAGCGGCCGGGTAGATACGCAGTATTTT
-	TRBV12-5	-	TRBJ1-1	12	CASGLGDTEAFF	TGTGCTAGTGGGTTGGGGGACACTGAAGCTTTCTTT
-	TRBV7-2	many	TRBJ2-3	16	CASSSPSGVRIDTQYF	TGTGCCAGCAGCTCGCCGTCGGGGGTCAGGATAGATACGCAGTATTTT